Presented here are 3 T cell receptor beta chains from one specimen sequenced in a study of beta chain features in type 1 diabetes. Of the isolated RNA, all was reverse transcribed, and so the sequenced material was expressed TCRB transcripts. Using immunoSEQ multiplex PCR, the repertoire was profiled, and TCRdb retains in-frame clones only, with some absent. The table records hundreds of thousands of clones, 15% to 19% of them present only once. Sequencing was carried out using naive CD4+ T cells from blood. The receptor set was obtained from a man aged 18 to 35 in good health.

In its sample, this clone was seen a few times. The chain joins TRBV4-3 to TRBJ2-4, with 7 bases matching TRBD2. The CDR3 contains 17 residues. Germline lookup yields CDR1 LGHNA and CDR2 YSLEER. V lost 0 bases, J lost 3 bases, and 8 bases stayed unmatched. Here the CDR3 reads CASSQDQAGVGKNIQYF. CDR3 sequence (DNA): TGCGCCAGCAGCCAAGATCAGGCGGGAGTGGGCAAAAACATTCAGTACTTC.

This chain joins TRBV30 and TRBJ2-3; D gene ambiguous. Germline CDR1 reads GTSNPN; CDR2 reads SVGIG (reference sequence). The CDR3 has 13 amino acids. V gave up 2 bases and J gave up 0 bases, with 6 bases separating them. Written as DNA, the CDR3 is TGTGCCTGGAGTAAGGACAGCACAGATACGCAGTATTTT. Encoded protein: CAWSKDSTDTQYF. Complete variable domain (other parts from reference TRBV30 and TRBJ2-3): SQTIHQWPATLVQPVGSPLSLECTVEGTSNPNLYWYRQAAGRGLQLLFYSVGIGQISSEVPQNLSASRPQDRQFILSSKKLLLSDSGFYLCAWSKDSTDTQYFGPGTRLTVL.

This chain connects TRBV7-2 to TRBJ1-5; unclear D gene. Germline-derived CDR1 and CDR2 are SGHTA and FQGNSA. CDR3 length: 14 amino acids. Trimming took off 1 base at V and 4 bases at J, with 8 bases between the two ends. CDR3 in amino acids: CASSLGRENQPQHF. In DNA form, the CDR3 reads TGTGCCAGCAGCTTAGGCCGGGAGAATCAGCCCCAGCATTTT. Using reference TRBV7-2 and TRBJ1-5 for the parts outside the CDR3, the full variable domain is GAGVSQSPSNKVTEKGKDVELRCDPISGHTALYWYRQSLGQGLEFLIYFQGNSAPDKSGLPSDRFSAERTGGSVSTLTIQRTQQEDSAVYLCASSLGRENQPQHFGDGTRLSIL.